The clone carrying this TCR beta chain was recorded many times. Its antigen remains unknown. This record comes from a study of T cells in Graves' hyperthyroidism and ophthalmopathy. Study-wide background: It was at initial diagnosis, before any treatment, that peripheral blood was collected.

Hyperthyroidism patients were newly diagnosed, had disease duration under 2 months, and were aged 18 to 65 years. Clinical symptoms, serum thyroxine and TRAb, thyroid ultrasound and orbital computed tomography together formed the diagnostic basis. RNA transcripts provided the source from which TCR beta CDR3 regions were amplified. The HTBI primer set drove a first-round RT-PCR of the TCR CDR3. TCRdb recomputed calls from the multiplex PCR reads with MiXCR, one row per CDR3 protein. The data show 350,000 or so distinct CDR3 sequences, with 21% seen just once and around 50% held by the top ten. Germline lookup yields CDR1 DFQATT and CDR2 SNEGSKA (reference sequence). With 3 bases removed from V and 6 bases from J, the gap between germline ends came to 9 bases. CDR3 length: 11 residues. Notes on the study in general: Classification by a 13 V-J model distinguished ophthalmopathy from stable hyperthyroidism.

This sequence was found in a woman aged 45 to 65 with Graves' hyperthyroidism. Sequencing used blood. The rearrangement uses TRBV20-1 and TRBJ2-7; D gene uncertain. The CDR3 loop is CSARLDGEQYF. CDR3 nucleotide sequence: TGCAGTGCTAGGCTCGATGGCGAGCAGTACTTC.